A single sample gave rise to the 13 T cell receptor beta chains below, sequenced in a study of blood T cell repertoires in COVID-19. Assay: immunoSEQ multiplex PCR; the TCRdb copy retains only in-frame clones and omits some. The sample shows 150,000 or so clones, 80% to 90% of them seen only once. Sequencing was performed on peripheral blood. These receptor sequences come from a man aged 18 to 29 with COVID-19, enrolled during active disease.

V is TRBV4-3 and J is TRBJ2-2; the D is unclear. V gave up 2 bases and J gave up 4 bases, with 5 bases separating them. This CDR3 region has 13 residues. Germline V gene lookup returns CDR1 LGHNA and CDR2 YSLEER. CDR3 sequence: CASSQRGTGELFF. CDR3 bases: TGCGCCAGCAGCCAAAGAGGCACCGGGGAGCTGTTTTTT.

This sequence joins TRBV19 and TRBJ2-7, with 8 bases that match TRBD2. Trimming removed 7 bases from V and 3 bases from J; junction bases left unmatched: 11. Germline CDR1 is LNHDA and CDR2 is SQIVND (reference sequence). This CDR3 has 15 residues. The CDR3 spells CASMDPGGPRYEQYF. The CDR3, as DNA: TGTGCCAGTATGGACCCGGGGGGGCCTCGCTACGAGCAGTACTTC.

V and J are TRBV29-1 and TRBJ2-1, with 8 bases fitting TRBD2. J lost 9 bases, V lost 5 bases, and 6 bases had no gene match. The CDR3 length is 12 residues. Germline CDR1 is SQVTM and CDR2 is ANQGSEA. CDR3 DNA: TGCAGCGTTTTAGCGGGAAGATCTGAGCAGTTCTTC. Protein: CSVLAGRSEQFF.

CDR3 sequence (DNA): TGTGCCTGGAGTGGGGAGGGGACTAGCGGGAGTTGGGAGCTGTTTTTT. This translates into CAWSGEGTSGSWELFF. The genes are TRBV30 and TRBJ2-2, with TRBD2 identical over 14 bases. Germline lookup yields CDR1 GTSNPN and CDR2 SVGIG (reference sequence). V shed 1 base and J 9 bases; nucleotides not matched to a gene: 7. The CDR3 spans 16 residues.

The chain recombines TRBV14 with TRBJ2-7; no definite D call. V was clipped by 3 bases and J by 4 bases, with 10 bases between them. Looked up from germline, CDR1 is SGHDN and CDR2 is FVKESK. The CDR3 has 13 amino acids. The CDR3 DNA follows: TGTGCCAGCAGCCACAGCGTCTCATACGAGCAGTACTTC. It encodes CASSHSVSYEQYF.

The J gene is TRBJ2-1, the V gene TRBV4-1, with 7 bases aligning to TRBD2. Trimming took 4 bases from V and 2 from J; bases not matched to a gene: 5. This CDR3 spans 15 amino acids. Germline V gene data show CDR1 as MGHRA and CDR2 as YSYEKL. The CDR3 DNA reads TGCGCCAGCAGCCTCCTAGCGGACCCCTACAATGAGCAGTTCTTC. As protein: CASSLLADPYNEQFF.

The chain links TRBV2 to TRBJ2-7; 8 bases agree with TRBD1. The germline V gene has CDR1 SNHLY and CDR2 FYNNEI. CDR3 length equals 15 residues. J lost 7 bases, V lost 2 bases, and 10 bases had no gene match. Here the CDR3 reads CASSERPGGVLEQYF. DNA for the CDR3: TGTGCCAGCAGTGAACGGCCAGGGGGCGTCTTGGAGCAGTACTTC.

In DNA form, the CDR3 reads TGTGCCACGACCGGGACAGGGGCCTACGAGCAGTACTTC. This encodes CATTGTGAYEQYF. The chain uses TRBV28 and TRBJ2-7, with 10 bases that match TRBD1. Germline values: CDR1 MDHEN, CDR2 SYDVKM. The CDR3 loop spans 13 amino acids. Germline trimming cut 10 bases from V and 2 bases from J; bases unmatched to any gene: 5.

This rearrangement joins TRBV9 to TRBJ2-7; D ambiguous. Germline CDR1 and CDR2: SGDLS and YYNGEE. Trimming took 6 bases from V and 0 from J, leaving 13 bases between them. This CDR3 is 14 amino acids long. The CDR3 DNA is TGTGCCAGCAACGACGGGTCGAGCTCCTACGAGCAGTACTTC. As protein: CASNDGSSSYEQYF.

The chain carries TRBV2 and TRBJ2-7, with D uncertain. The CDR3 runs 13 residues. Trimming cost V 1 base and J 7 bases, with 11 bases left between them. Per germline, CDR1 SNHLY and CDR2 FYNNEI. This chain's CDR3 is CASSEGAYEEQYF. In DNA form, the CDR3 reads TGTGCCAGCAGTGAAGGGGCATATGAGGAGCAGTACTTC.

The chain's CDR3 is CSASLPRGNQPQHF. CDR3 DNA: TGCAGTGCTAGTCTTCCCAGGGGGAATCAGCCCCAGCATTTT. The chain links TRBV20-1 to TRBJ1-5; TRBD1 aligns across 7 bases. Germline lookup yields CDR1 DFQATT and CDR2 SNEGSKA (reference sequence). Trimming cost V 3 bases and J 4 bases; bases outside gene matches: 6. There are 14 residues in the CDR3.

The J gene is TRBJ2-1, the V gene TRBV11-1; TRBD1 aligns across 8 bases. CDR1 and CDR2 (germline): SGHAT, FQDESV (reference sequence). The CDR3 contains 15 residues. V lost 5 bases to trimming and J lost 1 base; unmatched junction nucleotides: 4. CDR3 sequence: CASSPGGRSYNEQFF. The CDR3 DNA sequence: TGTGCCAGCAGCCCAGGGGGCAGGTCCTACAATGAGCAGTTCTTC.

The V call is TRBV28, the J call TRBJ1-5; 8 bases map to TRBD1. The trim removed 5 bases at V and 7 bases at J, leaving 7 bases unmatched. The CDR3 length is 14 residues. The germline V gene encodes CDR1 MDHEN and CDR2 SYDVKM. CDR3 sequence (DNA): TGTGCCAGCAGTGCGGACAGGGTTGGGCAGCCCCAGCATTTT. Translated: CASSADRVGQPQHF.